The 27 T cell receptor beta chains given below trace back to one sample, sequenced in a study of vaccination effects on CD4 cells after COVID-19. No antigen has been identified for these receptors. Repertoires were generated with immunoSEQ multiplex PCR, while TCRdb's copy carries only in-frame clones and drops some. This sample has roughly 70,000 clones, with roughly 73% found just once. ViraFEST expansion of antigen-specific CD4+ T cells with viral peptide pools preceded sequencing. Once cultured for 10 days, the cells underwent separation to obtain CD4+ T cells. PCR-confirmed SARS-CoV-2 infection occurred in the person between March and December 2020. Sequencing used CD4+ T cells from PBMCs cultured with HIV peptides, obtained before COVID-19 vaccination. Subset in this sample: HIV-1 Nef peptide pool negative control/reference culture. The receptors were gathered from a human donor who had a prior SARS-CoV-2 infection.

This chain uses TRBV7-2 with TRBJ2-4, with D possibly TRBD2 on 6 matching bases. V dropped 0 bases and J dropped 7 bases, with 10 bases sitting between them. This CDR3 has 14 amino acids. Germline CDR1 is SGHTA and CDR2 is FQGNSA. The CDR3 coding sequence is TGTGCCAGCAGCTTAGCCGGCGGGGAGAACATTCAGTACTTC. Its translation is CASSLAGGENIQYF.

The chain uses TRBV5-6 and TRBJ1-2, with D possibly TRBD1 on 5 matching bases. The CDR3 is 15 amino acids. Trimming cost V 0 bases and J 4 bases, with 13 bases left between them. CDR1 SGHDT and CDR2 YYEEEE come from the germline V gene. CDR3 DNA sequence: TGTGCCAGCAGCTTGGCCCTCGGGGCCACCTATGGCTACACCTTC. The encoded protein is CASSLALGATYGYTF.

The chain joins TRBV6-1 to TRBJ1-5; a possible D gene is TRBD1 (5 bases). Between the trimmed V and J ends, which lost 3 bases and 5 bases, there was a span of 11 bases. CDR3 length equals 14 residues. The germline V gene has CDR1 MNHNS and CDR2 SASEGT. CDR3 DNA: TGTGCCAGCAGTGACGCAGGGTCCCATCAGCCCCAGCATTTT. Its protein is CASSDAGSHQPQHF.

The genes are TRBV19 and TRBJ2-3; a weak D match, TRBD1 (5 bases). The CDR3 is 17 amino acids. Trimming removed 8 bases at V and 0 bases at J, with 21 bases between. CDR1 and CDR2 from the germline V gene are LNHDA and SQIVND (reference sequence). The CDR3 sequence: CASSATYRSPSTDTQYF. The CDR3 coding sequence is TGTGCCAGTTCCGCAACCTACAGGTCTCCTAGCACAGATACGCAGTATTTT.

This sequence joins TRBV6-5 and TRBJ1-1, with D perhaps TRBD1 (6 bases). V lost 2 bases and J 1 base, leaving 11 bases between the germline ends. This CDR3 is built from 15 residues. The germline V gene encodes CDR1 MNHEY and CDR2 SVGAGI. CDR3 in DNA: TGTGCCAGCAGTTACACCCCGGACAGGAACACTGAAGCTTTCTTT. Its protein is CASSYTPDRNTEAFF.

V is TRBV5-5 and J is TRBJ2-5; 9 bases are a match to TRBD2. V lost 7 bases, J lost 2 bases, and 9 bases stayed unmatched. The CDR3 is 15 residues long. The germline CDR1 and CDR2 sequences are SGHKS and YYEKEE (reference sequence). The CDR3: CASARLAGPQETQYF. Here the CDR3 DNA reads TGTGCCAGCGCTCGTCTAGCGGGGCCACAAGAGACCCAGTACTTC.

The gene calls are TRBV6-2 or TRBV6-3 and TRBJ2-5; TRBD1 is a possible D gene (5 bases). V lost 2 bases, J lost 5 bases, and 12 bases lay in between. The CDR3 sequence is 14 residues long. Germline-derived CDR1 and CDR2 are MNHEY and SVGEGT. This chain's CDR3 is CASSYIQGRETQYF. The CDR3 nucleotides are TGTGCCAGCAGTTACATCCAGGGTCGGGAGACCCAGTACTTC.

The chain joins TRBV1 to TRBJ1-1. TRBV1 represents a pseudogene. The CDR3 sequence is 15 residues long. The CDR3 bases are TGCACCAGCAGCCTCCGTGTGGGGTTGAACACTGAAGCTTTCTTT. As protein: CTSSLRVGLNTEAFF.

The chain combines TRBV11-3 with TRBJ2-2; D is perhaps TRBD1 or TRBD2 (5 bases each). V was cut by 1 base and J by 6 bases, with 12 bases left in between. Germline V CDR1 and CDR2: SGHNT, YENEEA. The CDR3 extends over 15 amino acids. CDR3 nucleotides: TGTGCCAGCAGCTTAGGTGGGACCTGGTCCGGGGAGCTGTTTTTT. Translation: CASSLGGTWSGELFF.

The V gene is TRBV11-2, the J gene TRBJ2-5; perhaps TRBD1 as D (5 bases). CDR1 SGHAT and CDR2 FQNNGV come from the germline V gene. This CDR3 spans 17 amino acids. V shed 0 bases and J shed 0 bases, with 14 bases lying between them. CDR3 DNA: TGTGCCAGCAGCTTAGAAGCAGGGTCTCCGTACCAAGAGACCCAGTACTTC. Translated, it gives CASSLEAGSPYQETQYF.

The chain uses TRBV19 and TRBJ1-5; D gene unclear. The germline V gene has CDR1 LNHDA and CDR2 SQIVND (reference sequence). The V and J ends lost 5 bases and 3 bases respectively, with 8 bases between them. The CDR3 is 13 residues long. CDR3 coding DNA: TGTGCCAGTAGTGGAGTCCACAATCAGCCCCAGCATTTT. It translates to CASSGVHNQPQHF. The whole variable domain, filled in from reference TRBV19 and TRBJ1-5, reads DGGITQSPKYLFRKEGQNVTLSCEQNLNHDAMYWYRQDPGQGLRLIYYSQIVNDFQKGDIAEGYSVSREKKESFPLTVTSAQKNPTAFYLCASSGVHNQPQHFGDGTRLSIL.

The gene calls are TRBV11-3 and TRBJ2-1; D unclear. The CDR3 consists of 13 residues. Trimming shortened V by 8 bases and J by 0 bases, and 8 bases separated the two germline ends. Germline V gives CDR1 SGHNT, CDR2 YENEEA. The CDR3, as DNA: TGTGCCAGCGAGATGAGCTCCTACAATGAGCAGTTCTTC. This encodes CASEMSSYNEQFF. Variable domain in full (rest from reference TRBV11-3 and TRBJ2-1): EAGVVQSPRYKIIEKKQPVAFWCNPISGHNTLYWYLQNLGQGPELLIRYENEEAVDDSQLPKDRFSAERLKGVDSTLKIQPAELGDSAVYLCASEMSSYNEQFFGPGTRLTVL.

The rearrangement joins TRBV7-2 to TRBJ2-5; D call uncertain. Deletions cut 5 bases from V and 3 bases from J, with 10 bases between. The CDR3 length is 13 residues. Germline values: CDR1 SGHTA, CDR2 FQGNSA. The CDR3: CASSGTAEETQYF. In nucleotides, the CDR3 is TGTGCCAGCAGCGGAACTGCAGAAGAGACCCAGTACTTC.

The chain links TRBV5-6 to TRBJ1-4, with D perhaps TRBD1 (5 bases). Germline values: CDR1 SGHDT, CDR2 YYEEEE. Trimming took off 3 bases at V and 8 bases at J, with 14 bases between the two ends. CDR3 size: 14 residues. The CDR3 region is CASSSQPSGEKLFF. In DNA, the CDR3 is TGTGCCAGCAGCTCCCAACCTTCAGGGGAAAAACTGTTTTTT. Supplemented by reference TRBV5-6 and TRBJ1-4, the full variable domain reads DAGVTQSPTHLIKTRGQQVTLRCSPKSGHDTVSWYQQALGQGPQFIFQYYEEEERQRGNFPDRFSGHQFPNYSSELNVNALLLGDSALYLCASSSQPSGEKLFFGSGTQLSVL.

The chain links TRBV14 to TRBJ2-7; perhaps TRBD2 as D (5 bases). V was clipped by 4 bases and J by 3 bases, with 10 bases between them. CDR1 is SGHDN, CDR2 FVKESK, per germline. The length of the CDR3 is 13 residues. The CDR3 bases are TGTGCCAGCAGCCCTCTAGGGAGCTACGAGCAGTACTTC. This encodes CASSPLGSYEQYF. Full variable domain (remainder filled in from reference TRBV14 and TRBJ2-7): EAGVTQFPSHSVIEKGQTVTLRCDPISGHDNLYWYRRVMGKEIKFLLHFVKESKQDESGMPNNRFLAERTGGTYSTLKVQPAELEDSGVYFCASSPLGSYEQYFGPGTRLTVT.

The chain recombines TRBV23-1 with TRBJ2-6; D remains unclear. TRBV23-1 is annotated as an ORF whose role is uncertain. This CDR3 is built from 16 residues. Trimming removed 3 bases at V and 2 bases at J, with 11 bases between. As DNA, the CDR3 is TGCGCCAGCAGTCAGGTTGGGTATACTGGGGCCAACGTCCTGACTTTC. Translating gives CASSQVGYTGANVLTF.

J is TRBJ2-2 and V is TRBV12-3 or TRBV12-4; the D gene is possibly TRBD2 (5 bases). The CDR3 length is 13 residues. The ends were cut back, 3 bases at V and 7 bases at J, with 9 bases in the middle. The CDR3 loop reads CASSFGGGGELFF. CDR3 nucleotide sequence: TGTGCCAGCAGTTTTGGAGGCGGCGGGGAGCTGTTTTTT.

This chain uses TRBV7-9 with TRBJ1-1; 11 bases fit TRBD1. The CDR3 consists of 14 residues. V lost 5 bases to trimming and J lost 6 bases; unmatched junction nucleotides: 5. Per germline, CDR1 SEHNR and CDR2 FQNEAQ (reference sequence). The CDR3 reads CASSPGQGAAEAFF. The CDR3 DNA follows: TGTGCCAGCAGCCCCGGACAGGGGGCCGCTGAAGCTTTCTTT.

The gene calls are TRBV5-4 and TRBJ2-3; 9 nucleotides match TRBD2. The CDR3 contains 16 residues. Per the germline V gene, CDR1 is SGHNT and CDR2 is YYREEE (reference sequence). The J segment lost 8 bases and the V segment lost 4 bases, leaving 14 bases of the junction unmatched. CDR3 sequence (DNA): TGTGCCAGCAGCCCCCTTCCGGGCGGGGGGGGTGTTACGCAGTATTTT. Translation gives CASSPLPGGGGVTQYF.

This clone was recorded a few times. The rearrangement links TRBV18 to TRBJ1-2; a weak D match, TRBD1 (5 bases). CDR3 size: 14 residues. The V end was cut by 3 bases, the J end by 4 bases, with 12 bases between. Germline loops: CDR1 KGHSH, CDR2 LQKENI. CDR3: CASSPRETLYGYTF. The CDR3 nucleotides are TGTGCCAGCTCACCCAGGGAGACGCTCTATGGCTACACCTTC.

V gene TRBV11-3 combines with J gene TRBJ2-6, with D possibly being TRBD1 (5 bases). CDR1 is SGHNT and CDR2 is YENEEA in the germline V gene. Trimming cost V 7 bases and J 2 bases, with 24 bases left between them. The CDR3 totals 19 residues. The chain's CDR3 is CASTTHMGREAPGANVLTF. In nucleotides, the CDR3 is TGTGCCAGCACCACTCATATGGGCAGGGAAGCTCCTGGGGCCAACGTCCTGACTTTC. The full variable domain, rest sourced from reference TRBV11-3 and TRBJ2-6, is EAGVVQSPRYKIIEKKQPVAFWCNPISGHNTLYWYLQNLGQGPELLIRYENEEAVDDSQLPKDRFSAERLKGVDSTLKIQPAELGDSAVYLCASTTHMGREAPGANVLTFGAGSRLTVL.

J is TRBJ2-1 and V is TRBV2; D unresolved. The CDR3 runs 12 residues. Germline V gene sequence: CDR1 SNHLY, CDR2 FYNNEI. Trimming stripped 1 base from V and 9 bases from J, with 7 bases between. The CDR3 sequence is CASSEGGREQFF. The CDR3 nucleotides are TGTGCCAGCAGTGAAGGCGGCCGTGAGCAGTTCTTC.

The CDR3 is CASSYSAIHNEQFF. CDR3 in DNA: TGTGCCAGCAGTTACTCGGCCATTCACAATGAGCAGTTCTTC. The rearrangement uses TRBV6-5 and TRBJ2-1, with unresolved D. Per the germline V gene, CDR1 is MNHEY and CDR2 is SVGAGI. Trimming removed 0 bases at V and 5 bases at J, with 8 bases between. The CDR3 contains 14 residues.

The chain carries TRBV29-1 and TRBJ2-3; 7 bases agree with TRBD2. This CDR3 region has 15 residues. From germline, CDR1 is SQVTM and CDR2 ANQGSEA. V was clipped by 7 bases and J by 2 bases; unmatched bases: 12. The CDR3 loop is CSARAGTTTTDTQYF. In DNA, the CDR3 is TGCAGCGCTCGCGCCGGGACTACGACCACAGATACGCAGTATTTT.

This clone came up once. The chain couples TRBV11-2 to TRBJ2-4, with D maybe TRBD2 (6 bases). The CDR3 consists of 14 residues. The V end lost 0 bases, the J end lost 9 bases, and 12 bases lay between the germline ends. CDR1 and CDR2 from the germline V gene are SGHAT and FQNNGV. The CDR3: CASSLDLSGVIQYF. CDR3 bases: TGTGCCAGCAGCTTAGATCTCTCGGGAGTCATTCAGTACTTC.

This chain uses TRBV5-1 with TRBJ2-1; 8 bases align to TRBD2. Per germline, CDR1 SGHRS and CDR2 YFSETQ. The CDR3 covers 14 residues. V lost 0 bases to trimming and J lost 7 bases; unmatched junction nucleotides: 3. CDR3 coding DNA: TGCGCCAGCAGCTTGGGGCTAGCGGGTAATGAGCAGTTCTTC. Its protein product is CASSLGLAGNEQFF. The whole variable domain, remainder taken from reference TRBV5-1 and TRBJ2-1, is KAGVTQTPRYLIKTRGQQVTLSCSPISGHRSVSWYQQTPGQGLQFLFEYFSETQRNKGNFPGRFSGRQFSNSRSEMNVSTLELGDSALYLCASSLGLAGNEQFFGPGTRLTVL.

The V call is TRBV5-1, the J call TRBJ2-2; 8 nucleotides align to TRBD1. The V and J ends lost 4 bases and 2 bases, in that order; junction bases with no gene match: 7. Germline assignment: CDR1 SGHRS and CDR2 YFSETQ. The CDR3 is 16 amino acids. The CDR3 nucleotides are TGCGCCAGCAGCCGGACAGGGTTACGCAACACCGGGGAGCTGTTTTTT. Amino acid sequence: CASSRTGLRNTGELFF.